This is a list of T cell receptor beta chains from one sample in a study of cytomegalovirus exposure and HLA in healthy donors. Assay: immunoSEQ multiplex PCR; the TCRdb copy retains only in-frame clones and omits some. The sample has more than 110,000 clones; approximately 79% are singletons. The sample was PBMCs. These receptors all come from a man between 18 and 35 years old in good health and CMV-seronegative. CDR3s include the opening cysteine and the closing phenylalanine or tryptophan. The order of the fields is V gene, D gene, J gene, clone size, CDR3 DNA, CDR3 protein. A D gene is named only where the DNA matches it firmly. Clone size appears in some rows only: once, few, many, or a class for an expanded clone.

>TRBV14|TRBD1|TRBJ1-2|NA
TGTGCCAGCAGCCAAGGGACAGGGAGGAACTATGGCTACACCTTC
CASSQGTGRNYGYTF
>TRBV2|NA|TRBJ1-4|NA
TGTGCCAGCAGTGACCAGGGAGGAAAGGATGAAAAACTGTTTTTT
CASSDQGGKDEKLFF
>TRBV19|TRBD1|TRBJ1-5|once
TGTGCCACTAGACAGGGCCTTAATCAGCCCCAGCATTTT
CATRQGLNQPQHF
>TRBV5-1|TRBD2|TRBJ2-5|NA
TGCGCCAGCAGCTTGTTGGCTAGCGGGGGGGCCCAAGAGACCCAGTACTTC
CASSLLASGGAQETQYF
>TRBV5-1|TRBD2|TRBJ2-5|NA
TGCGCCAGCGGCTTCGGACTAGCGGGGGAGGAGACCCAGTACTTC
CASGFGLAGEETQYF
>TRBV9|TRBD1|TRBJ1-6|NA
TGTGCCAGCAGCGTAGAACAGGGGGGAAATTCACCCCTCCACTTT
CASSVEQGGNSPLHF
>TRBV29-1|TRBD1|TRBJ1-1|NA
TGCAGCGTTGAAGGGATCGGGACAGAGAGATTTGAAGCTTTCTTT
CSVEGIGTERFEAFF
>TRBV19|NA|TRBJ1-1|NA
TGTGCCAGTAGTATCGCGCCGGGGGCTGAAGCTTTCTTT
CASSIAPGAEAFF
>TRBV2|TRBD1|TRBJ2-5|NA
TGTGCCAGCAAAGGACAGGTTATACAAGAGACCCAGTACTTC
CASKGQVIQETQYF
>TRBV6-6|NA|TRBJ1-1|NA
TGTGCCAGCAGCCGGACAGAAACAAACACTGAAGCTTTCTTT
CASSRTETNTEAFF
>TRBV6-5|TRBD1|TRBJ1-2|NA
TGTGCCAGCTACGGGACAGGGGGCGTCTACACCTTC
CASYGTGGVYTF